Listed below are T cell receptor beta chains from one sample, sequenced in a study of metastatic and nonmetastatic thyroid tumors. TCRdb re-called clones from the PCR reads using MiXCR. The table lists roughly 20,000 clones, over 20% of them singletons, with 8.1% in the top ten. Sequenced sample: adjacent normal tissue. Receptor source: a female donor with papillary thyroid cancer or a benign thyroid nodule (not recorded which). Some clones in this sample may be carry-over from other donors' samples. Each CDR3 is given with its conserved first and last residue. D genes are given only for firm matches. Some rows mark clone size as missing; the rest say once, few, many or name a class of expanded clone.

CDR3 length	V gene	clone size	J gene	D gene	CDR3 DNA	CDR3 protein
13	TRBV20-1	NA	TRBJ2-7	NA	TGCAGTGCTAGTCTTGGGGAAAACTACGAGCAGTACTTC	CSASLGENYEQYF
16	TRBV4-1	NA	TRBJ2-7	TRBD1	TGCGCCAGCAGCCCCAATCTGGACAGGGGGACCTACGAGCAGTACTTC	CASSPNLDRGTYEQYF
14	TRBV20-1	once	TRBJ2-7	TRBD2	TGCAGTGCTGCTGGGACTAGCGGGATCTACGAGCAGTACTTC	CSAAGTSGIYEQYF
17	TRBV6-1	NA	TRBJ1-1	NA	TGTGCCAGCAGGCCCACCTCACGTGTAGGACCTGCCGTTGAAGCTTTCTTT	CASRPTSRVGPAVEAFF
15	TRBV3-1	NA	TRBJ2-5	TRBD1	TGTGCCAGCAGCCAAGATAGACAGGGTGGAGAGACCCAGTACTTC	CASSQDRQGGETQYF
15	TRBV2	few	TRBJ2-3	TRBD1	TGTGCCAGCAGCCACCGGGACAGGTATTTAGGTACGCAGTATTTT	CASSHRDRYLGTQYF
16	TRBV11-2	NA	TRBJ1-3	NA	TGTGCCAGCAGCTTAGTAATCAGGGATACTGGAAACACCATATATTTT	CASSLVIRDTGNTIYF
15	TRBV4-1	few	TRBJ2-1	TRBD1	TGCGCCAGCAGCCAAGATCTAACAGGGGGCAATGAGCAGTTCTTC	CASSQDLTGGNEQFF
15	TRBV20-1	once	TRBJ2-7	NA	TGCAGTGCTGCATACACCGGGACGGATAACTACGAGCAGTACTTC	CSAAYTGTDNYEQYF
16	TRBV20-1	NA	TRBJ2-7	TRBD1	TGCAGTGCCCGAGATCCCGGGACAGGGTTTACCTACGAGCAGTACTTC	CSARDPGTGFTYEQYF
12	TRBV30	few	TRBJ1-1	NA	TGTGCCTGGAGGGGAGGGGACACTGAAGCTTTCTTT	CAWRGGDTEAFF
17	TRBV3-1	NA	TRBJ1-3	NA	TGTGCCAGCAGCCAAGAGGTCCGCCGGAGCTCTGGAAACACCATATATTTT	CASSQEVRRSSGNTIYF
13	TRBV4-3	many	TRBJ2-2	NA	TGCGCCAGCAGCCAAGATCGGATAGGGGAGCTGTTTTTT	CASSQDRIGELFF
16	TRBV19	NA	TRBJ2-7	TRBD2	TGTGCCAGTAGTCCCCTGAATAGCGGGAGTAACTACGAGCAGTACTTC	CASSPLNSGSNYEQYF
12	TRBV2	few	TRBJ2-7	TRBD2	TGTGCCAGCACTAGCGGCGGGAGCGAGCAGTACTTC	CASTSGGSEQYF
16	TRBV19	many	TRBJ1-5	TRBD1	TGTGCCAGTAGTTTCTGGACAGGGGGGGCACATCAGCCCCAGCATTTT	CASSFWTGGAHQPQHF
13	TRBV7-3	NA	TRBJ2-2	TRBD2	TGTGCCACCGCTAGCGGGAACACCGGGGAGCTGTTTTTT	CATASGNTGELFF
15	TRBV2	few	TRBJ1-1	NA	TGTGCCAGCAGTACTCGGAGGGATCAAAACACTGAAGCTTTCTTT	CASSTRRDQNTEAFF
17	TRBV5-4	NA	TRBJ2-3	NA	TGTGCCAGCAGCTTGGCATCCGTTCAGGGGCGCACAGATACGCAGTATTTT	CASSLASVQGRTDTQYF
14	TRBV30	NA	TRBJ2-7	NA	TGTGCCTGGAGTACGGGAGTGGGAAGCTACGAGCAGTACTTC	CAWSTGVGSYEQYF
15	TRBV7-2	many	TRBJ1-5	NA	TGTGCCAGCAGCTTAGACAGGGTAGGGAATCAGCCCCAGCATTTT	CASSLDRVGNQPQHF
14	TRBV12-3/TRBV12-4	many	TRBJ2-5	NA	TGTGCCAGCAGTCCTGGGTCCCTAAAAGAGACCCAGTACTTC	CASSPGSLKETQYF
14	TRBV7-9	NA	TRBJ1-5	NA	TGTGCCAGCAGCTCAAGCGGGGAGGTTCAGCCCCAGCATTTT	CASSSSGEVQPQHF
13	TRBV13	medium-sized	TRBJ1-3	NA	TGTGCCAGCGCCCGGAGCTCTGGAAACACCATATATTTT	CASARSSGNTIYF
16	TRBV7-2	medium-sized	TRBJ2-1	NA	TGTGCCAGCAGCTTACCCTCTATAGGCTCCTACAATGAGCAGTTCTTC	CASSLPSIGSYNEQFF
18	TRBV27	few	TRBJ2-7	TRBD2	TGTGCCAGCAGTTTATTTCCTAGCGGGAGGGCCCCCCCTTACGAGCAGTACTTC	CASSLFPSGRAPPYEQYF
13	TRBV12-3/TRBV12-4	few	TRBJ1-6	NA	TGTGCCAGCAAGTTTGGGATTAATTCACCCCTCCACTTT	CASKFGINSPLHF
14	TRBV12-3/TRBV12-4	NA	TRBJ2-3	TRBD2	TGTGCCAGCAGTTTTGACCTAGCGGGCGGGAGGCAGTATTTT	CASSFDLAGGRQYF